The sequence of this T cell receptor beta chain was determined in a study of T cells in localized non-small cell lung cancer. Germline V gene sequence: CDR1 SGHNT, CDR2 YENEEA. The CDR3 covers 15 residues. Trimming left V 3 bases short and J 1 base short, with 7 bases between. Here immunoSEQ multiplex PCR was the method, and the copy in TCRdb shows in-frame clones only, minus some. The repertoire holds 1,500 or so clones, with approximately 20% as singletons. Study findings and constraints: Compared with tumor, uninvolved adjacent lung displayed greater T cell clonality, ranking highest overall. Elevated blood T cell density was associated with longer overall survival. Detection in adjacent lung was observed for a median about 50 of the top 100 tumor clones.

This clone was seen only a few times. Its antigen is unidentified. The receptor comes from a woman aged 35 to 70 with stage I lung adenocarcinoma. V usage is TRBV11-3 and J usage is TRBJ2-6; maybe TRBD2 (6 bases). Sequences were derived from normal lung tissue next to the tumor, sampled before any cancer treatment. The CDR3 loop is CASSLGGSGANVLTF. In DNA form, the CDR3 reads TGTGCCAGCAGCTTGGGGGGATCTGGGGCCAACGTCCTGACTTTC.